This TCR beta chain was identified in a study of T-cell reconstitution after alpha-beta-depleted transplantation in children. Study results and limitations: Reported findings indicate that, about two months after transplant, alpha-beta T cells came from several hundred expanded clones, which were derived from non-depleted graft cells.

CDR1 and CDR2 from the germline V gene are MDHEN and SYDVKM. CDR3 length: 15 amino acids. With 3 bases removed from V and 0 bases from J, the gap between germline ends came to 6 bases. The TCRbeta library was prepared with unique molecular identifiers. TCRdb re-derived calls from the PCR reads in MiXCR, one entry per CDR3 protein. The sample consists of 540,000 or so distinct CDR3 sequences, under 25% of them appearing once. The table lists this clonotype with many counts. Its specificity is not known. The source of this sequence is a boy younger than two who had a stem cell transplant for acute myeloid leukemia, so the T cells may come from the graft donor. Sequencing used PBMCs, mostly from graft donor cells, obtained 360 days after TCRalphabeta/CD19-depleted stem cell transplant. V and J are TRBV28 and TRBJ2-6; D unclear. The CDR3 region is CASSFHHSGANVLTF. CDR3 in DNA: TGTGCCAGCAGTTTCCACCACTCTGGGGCCAACGTCCTGACTTTC.